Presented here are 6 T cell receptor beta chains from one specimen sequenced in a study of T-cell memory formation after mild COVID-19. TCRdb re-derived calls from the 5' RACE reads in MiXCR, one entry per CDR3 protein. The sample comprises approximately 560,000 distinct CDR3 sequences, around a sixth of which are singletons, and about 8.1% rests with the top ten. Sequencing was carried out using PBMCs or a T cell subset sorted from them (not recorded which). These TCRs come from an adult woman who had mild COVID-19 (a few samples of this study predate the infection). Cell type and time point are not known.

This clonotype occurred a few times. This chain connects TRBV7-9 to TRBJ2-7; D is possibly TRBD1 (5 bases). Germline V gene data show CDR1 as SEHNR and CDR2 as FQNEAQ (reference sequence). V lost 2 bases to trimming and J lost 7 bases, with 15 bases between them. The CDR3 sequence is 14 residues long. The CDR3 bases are TGTGCCAGCAGCTTATACCCCCCACAGGAAGAGCAGTACTTC. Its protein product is CASSLYPPQEEQYF.

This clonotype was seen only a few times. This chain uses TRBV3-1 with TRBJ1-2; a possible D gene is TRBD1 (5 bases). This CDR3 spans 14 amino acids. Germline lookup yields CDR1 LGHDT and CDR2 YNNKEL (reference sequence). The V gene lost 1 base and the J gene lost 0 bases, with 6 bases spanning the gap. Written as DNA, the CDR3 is TGTGCCAGCAGCCAAGGGGGGGCTAACTATGGCTACACCTTC. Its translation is CASSQGGANYGYTF.

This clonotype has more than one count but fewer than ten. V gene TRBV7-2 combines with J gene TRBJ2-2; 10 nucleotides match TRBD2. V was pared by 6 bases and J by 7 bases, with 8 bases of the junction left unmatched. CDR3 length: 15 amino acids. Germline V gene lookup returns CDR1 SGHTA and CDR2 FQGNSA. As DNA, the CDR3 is TGTGCCAGCAGACAAGCTGGGACTAGCGTCGGGGAGCTGTTTTTT. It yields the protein CASRQAGTSVGELFF.

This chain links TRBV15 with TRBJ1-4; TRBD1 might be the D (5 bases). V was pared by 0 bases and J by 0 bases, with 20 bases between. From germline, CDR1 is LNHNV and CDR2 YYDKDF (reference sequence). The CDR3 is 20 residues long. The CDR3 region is CATSRDQNWGRITTNEKLFF. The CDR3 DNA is TGTGCCACCAGCAGAGATCAGAACTGGGGCAGAATAACAACTAATGAAAAACTGTTTTTT.

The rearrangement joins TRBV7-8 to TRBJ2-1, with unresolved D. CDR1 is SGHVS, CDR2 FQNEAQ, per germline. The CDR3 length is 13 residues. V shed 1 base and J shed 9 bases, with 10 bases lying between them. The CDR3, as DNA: TGTGCCAGCAGCTTAGATCCTTGGAGTGAGCAGTTCTTC. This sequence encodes CASSLDPWSEQFF.

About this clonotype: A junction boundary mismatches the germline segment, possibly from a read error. CDR3 sequence (DNA): TGTGCTAGCAGCTCGGACAGGGCTAGCGGGAGAGAGACCCAGTACTTC. It specifies CASSSDRASGRETQYF. This chain joins TRBV7-7 and TRBJ2-5, with 10 bases lining up with TRBD2. This CDR3 has 16 residues. Germline-derived CDR1 and CDR2 are SSHAT and FNYEAQ (reference sequence).